This is a list of T cell receptor beta chains from one sample in a study of blood T cell repertoires in COVID-19. Only in-frame clones appear in the TCRdb table, and some are missing; sequencing was by immunoSEQ multiplex PCR. The repertoire holds 100,000 to 150,000 clones, with over 60% as singletons. The sample comprised peripheral blood. These receptors all come from a man between 35 and 55 years old with active or convalescent COVID-19. CDR3s include the opening cysteine and the closing phenylalanine or tryptophan. D genes are given only for firm matches. For some rows the clone size is stated as once, few or many, or as a class when expanded; others skip it.

DNA: TGCGCCAGCAGCCTGGATGCTGGGGGCAATAGGCAGTACTTC; CDR3: CASSLDAGGNRQYF; D: NA; size: NA; V: TRBV4-1; J: TRBJ2-7
DNA: TGTGCCAGCAGTTGGGCGGGCAGCTACAATGAGCAGTTCTTC; CDR3: CASSWAGSYNEQFF; D: NA; size: NA; V: TRBV27; J: TRBJ2-1
DNA: TGTGCCAGCAGTTATACAGGGCTGACGCCTTCACCCCTCCACTTT; CDR3: CASSYTGLTPSPLHF; D: NA; size: NA; V: TRBV5-6; J: TRBJ1-6
DNA: TGTGCCAGCAGTTTACCCGGGACAGGGGCTAACTATGGCTACACCTTC; CDR3: CASSLPGTGANYGYTF; D: TRBD1; size: NA; V: TRBV28; J: TRBJ1-2
DNA: TGTGCCAGCAGTTTAGAGGGAGGGAAGGTGGCTTTCTTT; CDR3: CASSLEGGKVAFF; D: NA; size: NA; V: TRBV12-3/TRBV12-4; J: TRBJ1-1
DNA: TGTGCCAGCAGCCTCCCAGGGTACACTGAAGCTTTCTTT; CDR3: CASSLPGYTEAFF; D: NA; size: NA; V: TRBV9; J: TRBJ1-1
DNA: TGTGCCTGGAGTCCCCCCTACCACGAGCAGTACTTC; CDR3: CAWSPPYHEQYF; D: NA; size: few; V: TRBV30; J: TRBJ2-7
DNA: TGTGCCAGCAGTGACTCGGCGGGGGGGAATAATGAGCAGTTCTTC; CDR3: CASSDSAGGNNEQFF; D: TRBD2; size: few; V: TRBV6-4; J: TRBJ2-1
DNA: TGTGCCAGCAGTCCTCCAGGGGTAGGCTACACCTTC; CDR3: CASSPPGVGYTF; D: NA; size: NA; V: TRBV28; J: TRBJ1-2
DNA: TGTGCCAGCAGTTGGAGCACAGGGGATAATTCACCCCTCCACTTT; CDR3: CASSWSTGDNSPLHF; D: TRBD1; size: NA; V: TRBV6-5; J: TRBJ1-6
DNA: TGCGCCAGCAGTACAGGGAGGGCCACTGAAGCTTTCTTT; CDR3: CASSTGRATEAFF; D: NA; size: NA; V: TRBV10-2; J: TRBJ1-1
DNA: TGCAGCGTTGGCCCCGAGAACTATGGCTACACCTTC; CDR3: CSVGPENYGYTF; D: NA; size: NA; V: TRBV29-1; J: TRBJ1-2
DNA: TGTGCCAGCACACTATCGACCACGAACACCGGGGAGCTGTTTTTT; CDR3: CASTLSTTNTGELFF; D: NA; size: NA; V: TRBV3-1/TRBV3-2; J: TRBJ2-2
DNA: TGTGCCAGCTCACCGGGACTAGCTACCGAGCAGTACTTC; CDR3: CASSPGLATEQYF; D: TRBD2; size: few; V: TRBV18; J: TRBJ2-7
DNA: TGTGCCAGCAGTTTTTCAGGGCAGACCCAGTACTTC; CDR3: CASSFSGQTQYF; D: NA; size: NA; V: TRBV6-5; J: TRBJ2-5
DNA: TGCGCCAGCAGCTTGGACCAGGGCGGTAACTATGGCTACACCTTC; CDR3: CASSLDQGGNYGYTF; D: NA; size: NA; V: TRBV5-1; J: TRBJ1-2
DNA: TGTGCCAGCAGTTTCGTGTTGAAGGGGGTGGACACTGAAGCTTTCTTT; CDR3: CASSFVLKGVDTEAFF; D: NA; size: NA; V: TRBV28; J: TRBJ1-1
DNA: TGTGCCAGTATCGGACAGGCAACCTACGAGCAGTACTTC; CDR3: CASIGQATYEQYF; D: TRBD1; size: NA; V: TRBV6-5; J: TRBJ2-7
DNA: TGTGCCAGCACCCGGAGAGATGGCTACACCTTC; CDR3: CASTRRDGYTF; D: NA; size: NA; V: TRBV28; J: TRBJ1-2
DNA: TGTGCCAGCTTGGGAGACGGAGAGACCCAGTACTTC; CDR3: CASLGDGETQYF; D: NA; size: NA; V: TRBV2; J: TRBJ2-5
DNA: TGCGCCAGCAGCCCGACACAGGACTATGGCTACACCTTC; CDR3: CASSPTQDYGYTF; D: NA; size: few; V: TRBV5-1; J: TRBJ1-2
DNA: TGTGCCAGCCCGGTCTCCTACGAGCAGTACTTC; CDR3: CASPVSYEQYF; D: NA; size: NA; V: TRBV27; J: TRBJ2-7
DNA: TGTGCCAGCAGATACCGGGACAGGGGGGACGATGAGCAGTTCTTC; CDR3: CASRYRDRGDDEQFF; D: TRBD1; size: NA; V: TRBV11-2; J: TRBJ2-1
DNA: TGTGCCAGCAGTCCCAATACGCTAGGGGCGCAGGCCAACGTCCTGACTTTC; CDR3: CASSPNTLGAQANVLTF; D: NA; size: NA; V: TRBV27; J: TRBJ2-6
DNA: TGTGCCAGCAGCTTAACGGCAGGGAAGTACGAGCAGTACTTC; CDR3: CASSLTAGKYEQYF; D: NA; size: few; V: TRBV7-2; J: TRBJ2-7
DNA: TGTGCCAGCAGCTTGGAGGCAGGGGCAGGCTACGAGCAGTACTTC; CDR3: CASSLEAGAGYEQYF; D: NA; size: NA; V: TRBV5-4; J: TRBJ2-7
DNA: TGTGCCTGGAGTGTAAGGCAGGGATGGGGCTACACCTTC; CDR3: CAWSVRQGWGYTF; D: NA; size: NA; V: TRBV30; J: TRBJ1-2
DNA: TGCGCCAGCAGCTCTCAGGGGACTAATGAAAAACTGTTTTTT; CDR3: CASSSQGTNEKLFF; D: NA; size: NA; V: TRBV5-1; J: TRBJ1-4
DNA: TGCGCCAGCAGCCAATGGGACACCACAGATACGCAGTATTTT; CDR3: CASSQWDTTDTQYF; D: NA; size: NA; V: TRBV4-1; J: TRBJ2-3
DNA: TGTGCTAGTGGCTCAGTCCAGGGGGCTCAAGAGACCCAGTACTTC; CDR3: CASGSVQGAQETQYF; D: TRBD1; size: NA; V: TRBV12-5; J: TRBJ2-5
DNA: TGTGCCAGTAGTTCGGGGGGGCCGGGAAACACCATATATTTT; CDR3: CASSSGGPGNTIYF; D: NA; size: NA; V: TRBV19; J: TRBJ1-3